The 9 T cell receptor beta chains listed next were all sequenced from one sample in a study of type 1 regulatory T cells. TCRdb reprocessed the reads with MiXCR, giving one entry per CDR3 protein. This table holds about 14,000 distinct CDR3 sequences, roughly 15% found once. The antigens these receptors bind are not known. The source material was cultured T cells, either the whole culture or a sorted T cell fraction (not recorded which). These receptors were taken from a human donor in good health.

This clonotype showed up many times. The V and J genes are TRBV5-5 and TRBJ1-1, with unresolved D. Germline loops: CDR1 SGHKS, CDR2 YYEKEE (reference sequence). V lost 3 bases to trimming and J lost 4 bases, with 19 bases between them. This CDR3 spans 16 amino acids. As DNA, the CDR3 is TGTGCCAGCAGCTCGGGAGAGTTCTCCGGCGGCACTGAAGCTTTCTTT. This codes for CASSSGEFSGGTEAFF.

In this sample, this clonotype turned up many times. The chain couples TRBV12-3 or TRBV12-4 to TRBJ1-4, with TRBD1 matching over 7 bases. The CDR3 covers 15 residues. V lost 3 bases and J lost 7; bases outside the gene matches: 8. The CDR3 coding sequence is TGTGCCAGCAGTTTTGGCAGGGGGACAAGTGAAAAACTGTTTTTT. It specifies CASSFGRGTSEKLFF.

This clonotype was seen repeatedly, ten times or more. The chain couples TRBV20-1 to TRBJ2-1; 12 bases map to TRBD2. Germline V gene sequence: CDR1 DFQATT, CDR2 SNEGSKA (reference sequence). This CDR3 region has 14 residues. V lost 5 bases and J lost 12; bases outside the gene matches: 11. CDR3 sequence: CSASLAGGSIGQFF. The CDR3 region has the DNA TGCAGTGCTTCCCTAGCGGGAGGGTCAATTGGGCAGTTCTTC.

This clonotype was counted ten times or more. The rearrangement links TRBV19 to TRBJ2-1; D unclear. Germline assignment: CDR1 LNHDA and CDR2 SQIVND (reference sequence). V gave up 6 bases and J gave up 0 bases, with 12 bases separating them. This CDR3 is built from 15 residues. CDR3 in amino acids: CASRQDRSSYNEQFF. The DNA for the CDR3 is TGTGCCAGTAGGCAGGATAGAAGCTCCTACAATGAGCAGTTCTTC.

This clonotype was seen many times. The rearrangement uses TRBV6-2 or TRBV6-3 and TRBJ2-5, with D possibly called TRBD1 or TRBD2 (5 bases each). Germline lookup yields CDR1 MNHEY and CDR2 SVGEGT. The CDR3 spans 14 residues. V lost 5 bases and J lost 5, with 15 bases in between. Here the CDR3 reads CASSTQGGRETQYF. The CDR3 region has the DNA TGTGCCAGCAGTACGCAGGGCGGGCGGGAGACCCAGTACTTC.

Turning to this clonotype: Since the CDR3 does not end with the conserved phenylalanine or tryptophan, this likely comes from a read error. No DNA is shown, since the ends of the CDR3 on it are uncertain; the CDR3 is the one TCRdb lists. This chain uses TRBV6-5 with TRBJ1-2; the table's D call of TRBD1 was not tested on the DNA. From germline, CDR1 is MNHEY and CDR2 SVGAGI. The CDR3 extends over 9 residues, inclusive of both ends. The CDR3 sequence is CASSNRGQT.

The table lists this clonotype with many counts. The chain carries TRBV18 and TRBJ2-3; D is uncertain. CDR3 length: 17 residues. Germline-derived CDR1 and CDR2 are KGHSH and LQKENI. Between the trimmed V and J ends, which lost 1 base and 6 bases, there was a span of 20 bases. The CDR3 reads CASSPRSSTAVGDTQYF. The CDR3, as DNA: TGTGCCAGCTCACCACGGAGCTCCACGGCGGTTGGGGATACGCAGTATTTT.

Judged by abundance, this clonotype is medium-sized. V gene TRBV28 combines with J gene TRBJ2-6, with D perhaps given as TRBD1 or TRBD2 (5 bases each). Germline V lookup: CDR1 MDHEN, CDR2 SYDVKM. CDR3 length: 16 residues. Trimming left V 5 bases short and J 0 bases short, with 11 bases between. The CDR3: CASSRGAFSGANVLTF. CDR3 DNA: TGTGCCAGCAGTAGAGGGGCCTTCTCTGGGGCCAACGTCCTGACTTTC.

The sample holds a few counts of this clonotype. The V call is TRBV4-1, the J call TRBJ2-2, with D unclear. Trimming took off 4 bases at V and 4 bases at J, with 13 bases between the two ends. CDR1 and CDR2 (germline): MGHRA, YSYEKL. This CDR3 spans 15 amino acids. As DNA, the CDR3 is TGCGCCAGCAGCCCGCACTCGGTCGGCACCGGGGAGCTGTTTTTT. Translating it yields CASSPHSVGTGELFF.